This T cell receptor beta chain stems from a study of T cell changes during pregnancy in multiple sclerosis. The CDR3 length is 18 residues. J lost 2 bases, V lost 0 bases, and 13 bases had no gene match. The germline CDR1 and CDR2 sequences are SGHNT and YYREEE (reference sequence). Assay: immunoSEQ multiplex PCR; the TCRdb copy retains only in-frame clones and omits some. The sample has approximately 30,000 clones; about nine tenths are singletons. Sequencing used CD8+ T cells from peripheral blood mononuclear cells, obtained before pregnancy. This clonotype was obtained from a female donor with multiple sclerosis, enrolled in a pregnancy study. The V gene is TRBV5-4, the J gene TRBJ2-5, with 7 nucleotides matching TRBD2. This CDR3 reads CASSLGRWERGLQETQYF. The CDR3 bases are TGTGCCAGCAGCTTGGGCCGGTGGGAGCGGGGCTTGCAAGAGACCCAGTACTTC.